The 21 T cell receptor beta chains below all came from one sample that was sequenced in a study of breast tumors, draining lymph nodes, adjacent tissues. Samples came from axillary lymph nodes draining the breast cancer. Using its own MiXCR run on the multiplex PCR reads, TCRdb lists one record per CDR3 protein. The sample shows 200,000 or so distinct CDR3 sequences, over 25% of them seen only once. The sequencing sample was made of axillary lymph node tissue. All receptors come from a female donor with breast cancer. Some clones in this sample may be carry-over from other donors' samples.

This clonotype was counted many times. The chain links TRBV30 to TRBJ2-7, with D possibly TRBD1 on 6 matching bases. Trimming shortened V by 5 bases and J by 4 bases, and 18 bases separated the two germline ends. In germline, CDR1 is GTSNPN, CDR2 SVGIG (reference sequence). The CDR3 totals 14 residues. The CDR3 bases are TGTGCCTGGGGTAGACAGGCGAGTTGGTACGAGCAGTACTTC. As protein: CAWGRQASWYEQYF.

This clonotype was detected ten times or more. The genes are TRBV3-2 and TRBJ1-2. TRBV3-2 is tagged as a pseudogene. CDR3 length: 16 residues. In DNA, the CDR3 is TGTGCCAGCAGCCATGCTATACCGGGACGGAGATATGGCTACACCTTC. Protein product: CASSHAIPGRRYGYTF.

The chain has TRBV5-1 and TRBJ1-1; no clear D gene. Germline V gene lookup returns CDR1 SGHRS and CDR2 YFSETQ. The CDR3 loop spans 14 amino acids. Trimming cost V 1 base and J 0 bases, with 7 bases left between them. CDR3: CASSLTAMNTEAFF. The CDR3 DNA reads TGCGCCAGCAGCTTGACAGCCATGAACACTGAAGCTTTCTTT.

This clonotype was counted at least ten times. The chain employs TRBV20-1 and TRBJ2-7; 10 bases are shared with TRBD2. Trimming at V came to 6 bases and at J to 0 bases, leaving 17 bases not matched to a gene. Germline values: CDR1 DFQATT, CDR2 SNEGSKA (reference sequence). CDR3 length: 18 amino acids. The CDR3 DNA reads TGCAGTGCCCCAGGATGGTTAGCGGGAGGACTCAGCTCCTACGAGCAGTACTTC. It codes for CSAPGWLAGGLSSYEQYF.

This clonotype came up many times. This chain links TRBV7-2 with TRBJ2-4; the match to TRBD1 covers 7 bases. Germline V gives CDR1 SGHTA, CDR2 FQGNSA. The CDR3 contains 15 residues. The J segment lost 1 base and the V segment lost 6 bases, leaving 6 bases of the junction unmatched. This CDR3 reads CASSPGGAAKNIQYF. The CDR3 coding sequence is TGTGCCAGCAGTCCAGGGGGTGCGGCCAAAAACATTCAGTACTTC.

As concerns this clonotype: With a much larger clone just one base away, this may be a read error. The chain carries TRBV6-5 and TRBJ2-7; 8 positions agree with TRBD2. Germline-derived CDR1 and CDR2 are MNHEY and SVGAGI. The CDR3 totals 11 residues. V trimming: 5 bases; J trimming: 11 bases; junction bases outside the gene matches: 5. CDR3 residues: CASSRGGREYF. CDR3 in DNA: TGTGCCAGCAGTCGGGGGGGAAGAGAGTACTTC.

Of note for this clonotype: Because the CDR3 is missing its conserved closing phenylalanine or tryptophan, this is likely a read error. Because the CDR3's place on the DNA is in doubt, the DNA is left out and the CDR3 is given as listed by TCRdb. This chain uses TRBV7-8 with TRBJ1-6; the table names TRBD1, a call not compared with the DNA. Germline V gene lookup returns CDR1 SGHVS and CDR2 FQNEAQ. The CDR3 has 14 amino acids, counting both end residues. The CDR3 is CASTPGDRPAPLYL.

The sample holds many counts of this clonotype. V gene TRBV6-5 combines with J gene TRBJ1-2; no reliable D call. CDR1 and CDR2 (germline): MNHEY, SVGAGI. V was pared by 2 bases and J by 4 bases, with 11 bases between. The CDR3 spans 14 residues. This CDR3 reads CASSYGTARYGYTF. CDR3 nucleotides: TGTGCCAGCAGTTACGGTACGGCCCGCTATGGCTACACCTTC.

This clonotype was seen ten or more times. The chain uses TRBV28 and TRBJ1-5; D is ambiguous. This CDR3 has 15 amino acids. Trimming removed 3 bases from V and 2 bases from J, with 11 bases in between. Germline V gene data show CDR1 as MDHEN and CDR2 as SYDVKM. The CDR3 coding sequence is TGTGCCAGCAGTTTTTCTGGTTCGGGCAATCAGCCCCAGCATTTT. It yields the protein CASSFSGSGNQPQHF.

This clonotype is a singleton in its sample. V gene TRBV3-2 combines with J gene TRBJ1-4; whether TRBD1, the table's D call, matches the DNA was not checked. TRBV3-2 is a recognized pseudogene. The CDR3 runs to 13 residues. The CDR3 sequence: CASILGGNEKLFF. In DNA form, the CDR3 reads TGTGCCAGCATACTCGGGGGCAATGAAAAACTGTTTTTT.

This clonotype was seen just once. Possible read error: a much larger clone is one base away. The rearrangement links TRBV20-1 to TRBJ2-3; 8 positions agree with TRBD1. The CDR3 runs 18 residues. From germline, CDR1 is DFQATT and CDR2 SNEGSKA (reference sequence). V dropped 4 bases and J dropped 1; count of bases not matched to a gene: 16. The CDR3 nucleotides read TGCAGTGCTATAAGTTGGGTGGCTAGGACAGGGCGCACAGATACGCAGTATTTT. The encoded protein is CSAISWVARTGRTDTQYF.

The rearrangement links TRBV6-1 to TRBJ2-2; a possible D gene is TRBD1 (6 bases). This CDR3 comprises 15 residues. Germline loops: CDR1 MNHNS, CDR2 SASEGT. The V and J ends lost 1 base and 3 bases respectively, with 9 bases between them. In DNA, the CDR3 is TGTGCCAGCAGTGAAGTTAGGACAGACACCGGGGAGCTGTTTTTT. It yields the protein CASSEVRTDTGELFF.

The table lists this clonotype with a few counts. Just one base apart from a much larger clone, this may be a read error. CDR3 sequence reads: CASSLDRRGELFF. The CDR3 nucleotides read TGTGCCAGCAGTCTCGACAGGAGAGGGGAGCTGTTTTTT. The chain has TRBV6-5 and TRBJ2-2; D might be TRBD1 (6 bases). The CDR3 length is 13 residues. V was trimmed by 5 bases and J by 8 bases, leaving 12 bases between them. Germline V gene lookup returns CDR1 MNHEY and CDR2 SVGAGI.

Many counts were recorded for this clonotype. This sequence joins TRBV5-6 and TRBJ2-3, with 8 bases identical to TRBD2. J lost 4 bases, V lost 2 bases, and 6 bases had no gene match. The CDR3 loop spans 15 amino acids. CDR1 and CDR2 from the germline V gene are SGHDT and YYEEEE. In DNA form, the CDR3 reads TGTGCCAGCAGCTTAGGCGGGGGGTCCGCAGATACGCAGTATTTT. Amino acids: CASSLGGGSADTQYF.

This clonotype was observed at least ten times. The rearrangement joins TRBV7-8 to TRBJ1-5; D may be TRBD1 (6 bases). The CDR3 sequence is 15 residues long. Germline values: CDR1 SGHVS, CDR2 FQNEAQ. Trimming stripped 5 bases from V and 4 bases from J, with 15 bases between. This chain's CDR3 is CASSPGRTANQPQHF. The CDR3 bases are TGTGCCAGCAGCCCGGGACGGACAGCAAATCAGCCCCAGCATTTT.

The sample holds many counts of this clonotype. The chain is built from TRBV20-1 and TRBJ2-6, with TRBD1 matching 10 bases. V trimming: 6 bases; J trimming: 1 base; junction bases outside the gene matches: 3. Germline CDR1 is DFQATT and CDR2 is SNEGSKA (reference sequence). CDR3 length: 15 residues. The CDR3 sequence: CSAWTGGSGANVLTF. As DNA, the CDR3 is TGCAGTGCCTGGACAGGGGGTTCTGGGGCCAACGTCCTGACTTTC.

J is TRBJ2-5 and V is TRBV2, with 9 bases fitting TRBD1. The CDR3 has 14 amino acids. From germline, CDR1 is SNHLY and CDR2 FYNNEI. CDR3 coding DNA: TGTGCTAGAGACAGGGGGTCCAGCCAAGAGACCCAGTACTTC. It codes for CARDRGSSQETQYF.

The chain recombines TRBV27 with TRBJ1-5; no definite D call. The CDR3 runs to 13 residues. Germline V gives CDR1 MNHEY, CDR2 SMNVEV (reference sequence). The V end lost 5 bases, the J end lost 6 bases, and 11 bases lay between the germline ends. CDR3 DNA sequence: TGTGCCAGCAGTCTGACGGCCTTTCAGCCCCAGCATTTT. This gives the protein CASSLTAFQPQHF.

This clonotype was seen at least ten times. The chain couples TRBV30 to TRBJ2-7; no definite D call. The CDR3 consists of 11 residues. In germline, CDR1 is GTSNPN, CDR2 SVGIG (reference sequence). Trimming stripped 2 bases from V and 5 bases from J, with 7 bases between. Here the CDR3 DNA reads TGTGCCTGGAGTAAACGTGACGAGCAGTACTTC. This sequence encodes CAWSKRDEQYF.

With regard to this clonotype: One end of the junction varies from germline; a read error may be responsible. The V gene is TRBV10-3, the J gene TRBJ1-6; 8 bases are shared with TRBD1. CDR1 and CDR2 (germline): ENHRY, SYGVKD. The CDR3 loop spans 16 amino acids. CDR3 nucleotide sequence: TGTGCCATCAGCCCAGGACAGGGTAGTAATAATTCACCCCTCCACTTC. Protein sequence: CAISPGQGSNNSPLHF.

V is TRBV19 and J is TRBJ2-5; TRBD1 agrees at 8 bases. Germline V gene data show CDR1 as LNHDA and CDR2 as SQIVND (reference sequence). The CDR3 consists of 18 residues. The V segment lost 5 bases and the J segment 5 bases; nucleotides outside the gene matches: 19. The CDR3 DNA follows: TGTGCCAGTAGTTCCCGACAGGGGATGGGCGGAATGAGGGAGACCCAGTACTTC. It encodes CASSSRQGMGGMRETQYF. Using reference TRBV19 and TRBJ2-5 for the parts outside the CDR3, the full variable domain is DGGITQSPKYLFRKEGQNVTLSCEQNLNHDAMYWYRQDPGQGLRLIYYSQIVNDFQKGDIAEGYSVSREKKESFPLTVTSAQKNPTAFYLCASSSRQGMGGMRETQYFGPGTRLLVL.